This TCR beta chain stems from a study of OX40 agonist ivuxolimab in advanced cancers. The overall study: Treatment of patients was with ivuxolimab, an agonistic anti-OX40 (CD134) antibody. Across the patients, intravenous ivuxolimab was delivered every 2 weeks at 0.01 to 10 mg/kg.

As for this clone: The target antigen is unknown.

Sequenced by immunoSEQ multiplex PCR; TCRdb stores in-frame clones only, minus some. Seen here are 63,000 or so clones, roughly 84% observed once, and the top ten hold 7.5% to 9%. Regarding the study as a whole: No antigen was identified for the clonally expanded peripheral T cells.

From germline, CDR1 is MDHEN and CDR2 SYDVKM. V was pared by 5 bases and J by 0 bases, with 3 bases of the junction left unmatched. This CDR3 comprises 16 residues. This TCR was sampled from an adult with an advanced solid tumor such as melanoma, head and neck, liver or kidney cancer. The V gene is TRBV28, the J gene TRBJ2-5; 13 nucleotides line up with TRBD2. Sequencing used CD4+ or CD8+ T cells sorted from blood, obtained in a trial of the OX40 agonist ivuxolimab. The CDR3 nucleotides are TGTGCCAGCAGTCCGGGGACTAGCGGGAACCAAGAGACCCAGTACTTC. As protein: CASSPGTSGNQETQYF.